This section outlines one T cell receptor (beta chain) sequence together with its context. No cognate antigen has been identified for it. Qualities for individual bases were not recorded, and no much larger clone is one base off. This CDR3 is also generated by other DNA sequences in the sample. The donors were healthy, HIV-negative adults who had no recently reported acute infections or vaccinations. Only Caucasian adults living in Nashville, Tennessee, USA were represented among the donors. CD4+ T cells were enriched by magnetic negative selection, after which naive cells were positively selected on CD45RA and the negative fraction was taken as the memory subset. Blood was collected by leukapheresis, and PBMCs were isolated by Ficoll-Histopaque density gradient centrifugation and then cryopreserved in liquid nitrogen vapor phase. Analytical flow cytometry was used to check the purity and quantity of each magnetically sorted T cell population. Genomic DNA was isolated from each sorted fraction and quantified by UV absorbance on a Nanodrop 2000c.

Using the deep immunoSEQ assay, TCR CDR3 regions were amplified from genomic DNA by multiplex PCR. For each cell subset, the extracted genomic DNA was distributed evenly across all wells of several immunoSEQ 96-well plates, and each plate served as one replicate. For sorted subsets, roughly 200 ng of genomic DNA, equivalent to some 30,000 T cell genomes, went into each replicate PCR. Purified libraries were quantified with a Qubit 3.0 fluorometer, sized on a Bioanalyzer 2100, and re-quantified with the KAPA Library Quantification kit. Every immunoSEQ 96-well plate was sequenced on a dedicated single-read 150-cycle Illumina NextSeq 550 flow cell. The paper's data handling went like this. Because only junctional sequences without quality scores were contained in the immunoSEQ output, filtering matching that applied to full-length reads could not be performed. To assign V/J genes and CDR3, sequences were annotated using PyIR, a Python wrapper for IgBLAST v1.9, with IMGT germline references. Reads with weak V/J assignments (E-value above 1e-6), missing CDR3, stop codons, out-of-frame junctions, or ambiguous translated residues were removed. V3J clonotypes were defined by identical inferred V gene, J gene, and CDR3 amino acid sequence. The percentage overlap between two repertoires was calculated by dividing the number of shared unique clonotypes by the size of the smaller repertoire. Richness of each repertoire was evaluated using RTK rarefaction, the Chao1 estimator, and Recon v2.1 estimates of unobserved clonotypes. OLGA was used to compute generation probabilities for all TCRbeta clonotypes that the gDNA method yielded from a handful of donors. TCRdb took over this immuneACCESS table, retaining in-frame rearrangements with V and J assigned. Such tables are incomplete; in checked studies, under half of the missing clones stem from an unresolved V gene, and the remainder is unexplained. V and J calls and clone size are as listed in that table; D and trimming were resolved from the DNA. For this sample the table gives 2,500,000 or so clones, of which 85% to 95% were detected only once. The ten largest make up around 0.38% of the sample.

From the germline V gene, CDR1 is SGHRS and CDR2 is YFSETQ. V loses 2 bases of germline sequence and J loses 3 bases, and the interval between the two ends is 6 bases. Inclusive of the bounding cysteine and phenylalanine, the CDR3 is 12 residues long. Only the CDR3 DNA is retained, 36 bases long and in frame from the first base. These data are taken from a study of shared clonotypes between healthy human individuals (dated by TCRdb to the early 2020s). Describing the broader study: Two women and a few men aged 18 to 49 years were included in the cohort. Blood TCR repertoires of a handful of healthy adults were deeply sequenced to estimate repertoire size and the extent of clonotype sharing between individuals. For each donor, CD4 naive and CD4 memory were each given three plates, CD8 naive was given two plates, and CD8 memory was given one plate. To increase sequencing depth and limit assay-specific biases, different laboratories used diverse techniques to prepare libraries and sequence TCR repertoires. Each donor's leukapheresis produced roughly between roughly 0.85 and 9.5 billion PBMCs. Points the paper makes about the study in general: Across a few donors, approximately 4.9% of naive CD4, roughly 3.5% of naive CD8, about 2% of memory CD4, and about 0.4% of memory CD8 clonotypes were shared. Even with the large sequencing depth, rarefaction of the sorted-subset datasets indicated that sequencing was incomplete. Based on pairwise subsampling, the degree of clonotype sharing among donors was expected to be affected by sequencing depth. Naive subsets generally had larger estimated clonotype richness than memory subsets did. Because the study included a small number of donors, the genetic and exposure-history diversity represented was limited. Sampling was restricted to blood, and TCR repertoires in tissue are likely to differ from TCR repertoires in blood. Compared with non-shared clonotypes, clonotypes shared by all four sorted-subset donors had higher generation probabilities.

The sequencing sample was made of naive CD4+ T cells from PBMCs. In the paper's terms, the cell subset or site label means: CD45RA+ positively selected. This TCR was sampled from a man aged 18 to 29 in good health. Some clones in this sample may be carry-over from other donors' samples. This sequence uses TRBV5-1 and TRBJ2-7, with an unclear D gene assignment. The CDR3 amino acid sequence is: CASSLTGYEQYF. The DNA is TGCGCCAGCAGCTTAACGGGCTACGAGCAGTACTTC.